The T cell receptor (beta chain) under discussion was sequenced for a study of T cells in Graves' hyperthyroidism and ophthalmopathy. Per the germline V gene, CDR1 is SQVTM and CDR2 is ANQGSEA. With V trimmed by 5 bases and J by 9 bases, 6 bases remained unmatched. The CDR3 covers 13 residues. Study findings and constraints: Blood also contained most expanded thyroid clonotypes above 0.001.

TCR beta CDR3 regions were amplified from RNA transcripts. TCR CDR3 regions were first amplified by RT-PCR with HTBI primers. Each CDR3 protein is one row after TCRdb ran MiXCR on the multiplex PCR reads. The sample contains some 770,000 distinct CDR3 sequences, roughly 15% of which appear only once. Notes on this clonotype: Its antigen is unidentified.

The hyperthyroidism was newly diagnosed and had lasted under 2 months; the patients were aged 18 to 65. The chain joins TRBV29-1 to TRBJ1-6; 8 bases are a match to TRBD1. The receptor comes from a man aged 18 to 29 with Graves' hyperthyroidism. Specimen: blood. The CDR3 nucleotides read TGCAGCGTTTCATCAGGGGGCTCTTCACCCCTCCACTTT. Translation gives CSVSSGGSSPLHF.